Below are 15 T cell receptor beta chains sequenced from a single sample in a study of graft-versus-host responses after intestinal transplantation. Assay: immunoSEQ multiplex PCR; the TCRdb copy retains only in-frame clones and omits some. The sample has approximately 68,000 clones, roughly 90% seen once. Antigen specificity for these receptors is unknown. Sequenced here: unstimulated CD8+ T cells sorted from spleen or lymph node cells, sampled before transplant. The receptors shown here come from a human donor who was the organ donor for an intestinal transplant.

This chain links TRBV5-6 with TRBJ2-5, with D possibly being TRBD2 (5 bases). Germline CDR1 SGHDT, CDR2 YYEEEE. The CDR3 totals 16 residues. Trimming removed 1 base from V and 0 bases from J, with 13 bases in between. For the CDR3, the DNA is TGTGCCAGCAGCTTGTCTTTTTTCGGGGACCAAGAGACCCAGTACTTC. Translating gives CASSLSFFGDQETQYF. Complete variable domain (other parts from reference TRBV5-6 and TRBJ2-5): DAGVTQSPTHLIKTRGQQVTLRCSPKSGHDTVSWYQQALGQGPQFIFQYYEEEERQRGNFPDRFSGHQFPNYSSELNVNALLLGDSALYLCASSLSFFGDQETQYFGPGTRLLVL.

V gene TRBV9 combines with J gene TRBJ1-1, with D possibly matching TRBD1 (5 bases). V was shortened by 2 bases and J by 1 base, with 9 bases between the two germline ends. Germline lookup yields CDR1 SGDLS and CDR2 YYNGEE. The length of the CDR3 is 14 residues. CDR3 sequence: CASSVGAPNTEAFF. The CDR3 DNA sequence: TGTGCCAGCAGCGTTGGGGCCCCGAACACTGAAGCTTTCTTT.

The V and J genes are TRBV27 and TRBJ2-2; no clear D. Germline assignment: CDR1 MNHEY and CDR2 SMNVEV (reference sequence). The CDR3 runs 12 residues. V lost 10 bases and J lost 2, with 8 bases in between. The CDR3: CAIQKNTGELFF. In DNA, the CDR3 is TGTGCCATACAGAAAAACACCGGGGAGCTGTTTTTT.

The gene calls are TRBV9 and TRBJ2-2, with a weak D call TRBD2 (6 bases). There are 14 residues in the CDR3. CDR1 is SGDLS, CDR2 YYNGEE, per germline. V lost 3 bases, J lost 3 bases, and 9 bases lay in between. The CDR3 sequence: CASSESGDTGELFF. In DNA, the CDR3 is TGTGCCAGCAGCGAGTCGGGGGACACCGGGGAGCTGTTTTTT. The full variable domain, with the rest looked up from reference TRBV9 and TRBJ2-2, is DSGVTQTPKHLITATGQRVTLRCSPRSGDLSVYWYQQSLDQGLQFLIQYYNGEERAKGNILERFSAQQFPDLHSELNLSSLELGDSALYFCASSESGDTGELFFGEGSRLTVL.

The V gene is TRBV4-1, the J gene TRBJ1-2; 7 positions agree with TRBD1. The germline V gene encodes CDR1 MGHRA and CDR2 YSYEKL. The CDR3 is 14 amino acids. Unmatched junction bases numbered 8, after V lost 4 bases and J lost 6 bases. The CDR3 DNA reads TGCGCCAGCAGCCGAAAACAGGGGAAACATGGCTACACCTTC. It is translated as CASSRKQGKHGYTF.

The chain's CDR3 is CASSVRDRGITEAFF. Here the CDR3 DNA reads TGTGCCAGCAGCGTCCGGGACAGGGGAATCACTGAAGCTTTCTTT. The chain uses TRBV5-4 and TRBJ1-1; 10 bases map to TRBD1. The germline gives CDR1 SGHNT, CDR2 YYREEE (reference sequence). J gave up 4 bases and V 4 bases, and 7 bases lay outside the gene matches. The CDR3 extends over 15 amino acids.

The chain couples TRBV6-5 to TRBJ1-1; 9 bases line up with TRBD1. Losses at the gene ends were 4 bases for V and 3 bases for J; bases not matched to a gene: 9. CDR3 length: 16 residues. The V gene's germline CDR1 is MNHEY and CDR2 SVGAGI. The CDR3 region is CASSSVQGARDTEAFF. For the CDR3, the DNA is TGTGCCAGCAGTTCGGTACAGGGGGCCAGGGACACTGAAGCTTTCTTT.

This rearrangement joins TRBV27 to TRBJ2-5, with D perhaps TRBD2 (5 bases). CDR1 MNHEY and CDR2 SMNVEV come from the germline V gene (reference sequence). This CDR3 spans 15 amino acids. Deletions cut 5 bases from V and 5 bases from J, with 18 bases between. The CDR3, as DNA: TGTGCCAGCAGTCCGACATCTGTGGAGGAGGAGACCCAGTACTTC. Amino acid sequence: CASSPTSVEEETQYF.

This sequence joins TRBV27 and TRBJ2-3; the D gene is possibly TRBD2 (5 bases). Germline CDR1 is MNHEY and CDR2 is SMNVEV (reference sequence). The CDR3 is made up of 15 amino acids. The ends were cut back, 5 bases at V and 1 base at J, with 13 bases in the middle. In nucleotides, the CDR3 is TGTGCCAGCAGTCCGACTATGCTAGGCACAGATACGCAGTATTTT. Amino acid sequence: CASSPTMLGTDTQYF.

The chain is built from TRBV27 and TRBJ2-5; weak D call: TRBD1 (5 bases). CDR1 and CDR2 (germline): MNHEY, SMNVEV (reference sequence). Between the trimmed V and J ends, which lost 3 bases and 0 bases, there was a span of 8 bases. The CDR3 length is 14 residues. The CDR3 reads CASSFLDNQETQYF. CDR3 DNA sequence: TGTGCCAGCAGTTTCTTGGACAACCAAGAGACCCAGTACTTC.

The chain links TRBV10-2 to TRBJ1-4; D is ambiguous. CDR3 length equals 15 residues. Germline lookup yields CDR1 WSHSY and CDR2 SAAADI. The V end was cut by 2 bases, the J end by 5 bases, with 12 bases between. CDR3: CASSEALGVNEKLFF. CDR3 coding DNA: TGCGCCAGCAGTGAGGCACTAGGTGTAAATGAAAAACTGTTTTTT.

The CDR3 nucleotides read TGTGCCAGCAGGTCGTACAGGGGGGGCCAAGAGACCCAGTACTTC. Amino acids: CASRSYRGGQETQYF. The chain carries TRBV28 and TRBJ2-5; tentative D call: TRBD1 (8 bases). V was clipped by 6 bases and J by 1 base, with 15 bases between them. Germline values: CDR1 MDHEN, CDR2 SYDVKM. This CDR3 region has 15 residues.

This chain uses TRBV7-8 with TRBJ1-1; D possibly corresponds to TRBD1 (5 bases). The CDR3 covers 14 residues. V was shortened by 2 bases and J by 7 bases, with 14 bases between the two germline ends. Per germline, CDR1 SGHVS and CDR2 FQNEAQ. CDR3 coding DNA: TGTGCCAGCAGCTTAATCTTCATGGGGGGTGAAGCTTTCTTT. The encoded protein is CASSLIFMGGEAFF.

The V call is TRBV27, the J call TRBJ2-1, with 7 nucleotides matching TRBD2. The J segment lost 4 bases and the V segment lost 8 bases, leaving 8 bases of the junction unmatched. The length of the CDR3 is 14 residues. Germline-derived CDR1 and CDR2 are MNHEY and SMNVEV (reference sequence). The CDR3 region is CASSLTGGYNEQFF. The CDR3 nucleotides are TGTGCCAGCTCTCTCACGGGGGGATACAATGAGCAGTTCTTC.

The chain recombines TRBV19 with TRBJ1-2, with D unclear. This CDR3 spans 13 amino acids. Germline loops: CDR1 LNHDA, CDR2 SQIVND (reference sequence). Trimming took 3 bases from V and 4 from J, leaving 9 bases between them. CDR3 DNA: TGTGCCAGTAGTATCTCACAGACCTATGGCTACACCTTC. Amino acids: CASSISQTYGYTF.